A selection of T cell receptor beta chains follows, all from one sample in a study of blood T cell repertoires in COVID-19. Here immunoSEQ multiplex PCR was the method, and the copy in TCRdb shows in-frame clones only, minus some. The top ten hold roughly 1.5% of the sample, which has about 270,000 clones, about four fifths seen once. Material: peripheral blood. The receptors were gathered from a human donor with COVID-19, enrolled during active disease. The donor label of this sample is uncertain. Each CDR3 is given with its conserved first and last residue.

TRBJ2-7 | TRBV7-2 | CASSLGNRQSGEQYF
TRBJ1-5 | TRBV19 | CASSIRTGLYSNQPQHF
TRBJ1-5 | TRBV3-1/TRBV3-2 | CASSQDLGSNQPQHF
TRBJ2-1 | TRBV4-3 | CASSQERYSGRANEQFF
TRBJ2-2 | TRBV30 | CAWSRFLDLGQTTGELFF
TRBJ2-7 | TRBV7-2 | CASSPFSYEQYF
TRBJ2-2 | TRBV10-1 | CASSQPGQGRTGELFF
TRBJ2-3 | TRBV2 | CASSVLRGSTDTQYF
TRBJ2-2 | TRBV7-2 | CASSLASGRAVGELFF
TRBJ2-1 | TRBV7-9 | CASSLAGGSMLDEQFF
TRBJ1-2 | TRBV19 | CASSMEQGAGGYTF
TRBJ1-2 | TRBV28 | CASSLASNYGYTF
TRBJ2-7 | TRBV19 | CASSSPGLAYEQYF
TRBJ1-5 | TRBV6-4 | CASSPEENQPQHF
TRBJ2-3 | TRBV9 | CASSLTGADTQYF
TRBJ2-7 | TRBV2 | CASSLTGGISYEQYF
TRBJ2-3 | TRBV2 | CASSARTSGGTDTQYF
TRBJ1-1 | TRBV28 | CASSLNRGRSTEAFF
TRBJ2-1 | TRBV6-5 | CASSYLSGEQFF
TRBJ2-2 | TRBV10-3 | CAISGVRAREGLDTGELFF
TRBJ2-7 | TRBV29-1 | CSVGPLDEQYF
TRBJ2-1 | TRBV2 | CASSDFSGGLNEQFF
TRBJ2-7 | TRBV7-2 | CASSRTSGSYEQYF
TRBJ1-5 | TRBV5-1 | CASSEASGNQPQHF
TRBJ1-1 | TRBV18 | CASSPPGTATTEAFF
TRBJ2-3 | TRBV7-3 | CASSPGLEADTQYF
TRBJ2-6 | TRBV19 | CASSRGTGANVLTF
TRBJ2-7 | TRBV7-2 | CASSESSGTPYEQYF
TRBJ1-1 | TRBV28 | CASSPSPRVRAFF
TRBJ2-1 | TRBV23-1 | CASSWTRGHHYNEQFF
TRBJ1-4 | TRBV2 | CASRTAATNEKLFF
TRBJ2-5 | TRBV5-1 | CASSPGTENYQETQYF
TRBJ2-2 | TRBV7-8 | CASSLGAATNTGELFF
TRBJ1-1 | TRBV6-5 | CASRWTGANTEAFF
TRBJ2-1 | TRBV28 | CASSFETSGDPTYNEQFF
TRBJ1-3 | TRBV28 | CASSLDWVSGNTIYF
TRBJ2-7 | TRBV28 | CASTPPLIVLNRGQREQYF
TRBJ2-7 | TRBV5-4 | CASSLGAPGLAEQYF
TRBJ2-5 | TRBV10-1 | CASSKTSGSSGQETQYF
TRBJ1-2 | TRBV12-3/TRBV12-4 | CASTLDSNYGYTF
TRBJ1-3 | TRBV5-1 | CASSLVGQGAGNTIYF
TRBJ2-3 | TRBV12-3/TRBV12-4 | CASSTGTSLYF
TRBJ1-2 | TRBV20-1 | CSASLKGQNYGYTF
TRBJ1-5 | TRBV28 | CASSLSYAENQPQHF
TRBJ1-1 | TRBV7-2 | CASSSQIMITEAFF
TRBJ2-7 | TRBV6-5 | CASSYKGATSYEQYF
TRBJ2-3 | TRBV11-3 | CASSLQSDTQYF
TRBJ2-3 | TRBV20-1 | CSAGQADTQYF
TRBJ2-7 | TRBV2 | CASSEVWQGNYEQYF
TRBJ1-6 | TRBV7-3 | CASSLTRDSPLHF
TRBJ2-1 | TRBV5-1 | CASSLSSGGGNEQFF
TRBJ2-7 | TRBV19 | CASSMLAGASYEQYF
TRBJ1-2 | TRBV20-1 | CSASPGGPANYGYTF
TRBJ2-7 | TRBV9 | CASGREAQSYEQYF
TRBJ2-1 | TRBV19 | CASNLLAGSNEQFF